The 26 T cell receptor beta chains given below trace back to one sample, sequenced in a study of T cells after yellow fever vaccination. TCRdb processed the 5' RACE reads anew with MiXCR; each CDR3 protein has one entry. The sample records 500,000 to 650,000 distinct CDR3 sequences, 10% to 15% being singletons. The sample consisted of PBMCs, taken on the day of the yellow fever booster vaccination. These receptors originate from a man aged 30 to 45 who received the YFV17D yellow fever vaccine.

This clonotype has only a few counts. The V call is TRBV7-9, the J call TRBJ2-1; D not certain. Trimming removed 4 bases at V and 7 bases at J, with 17 bases between. The CDR3 is made up of 15 amino acids. Germline CDR1 is SEHNR and CDR2 is FQNEAQ (reference sequence). In nucleotides, the CDR3 is TGTGCCAGCAGCTCCCGGATCGGTGTGGGAAATGAGCAGTTCTTC. Residues: CASSSRIGVGNEQFF.

V usage is TRBV11-2 and J usage is TRBJ2-7; D is unresolved. The CDR3 is 13 residues long. Germline CDR1 reads SGHAT; CDR2 reads FQNNGV. V lost 3 bases and J lost 4, with 10 bases in between. The CDR3 bases are TGTGCCAGCAGCTTCGGCCTCGGGTACGAGCAGTACTTC. The encoded protein is CASSFGLGYEQYF.

CDR3 sequence reads: CSARRPDQETQYF. The CDR3 DNA is TGCAGTGCTAGACGGCCAGACCAAGAGACCCAGTACTTC. The chain recombines TRBV20-1 with TRBJ2-5; no definite D call. Germline V gene lookup returns CDR1 DFQATT and CDR2 SNEGSKA (reference sequence). V dropped 2 bases and J dropped 0 bases, with 7 bases sitting between them. This CDR3 is 13 amino acids long.

The chain combines TRBV20-1 with TRBJ2-1, with TRBD1 identical over 7 bases. The germline gives CDR1 DFQATT, CDR2 SNEGSKA (reference sequence). Losses at the gene ends were 2 bases for V and 7 bases for J; bases not matched to a gene: 8. The CDR3 consists of 14 residues. As DNA, the CDR3 is TGCAGTGCTAGAAAGGGGGCGGGCTTAAATGAGCAGTTCTTC. Its translation is CSARKGAGLNEQFF.

A few counts support this clonotype. This chain links TRBV19 with TRBJ1-5, with D unclear. CDR1 and CDR2 from the germline V gene are LNHDA and SQIVND (reference sequence). V gave up 7 bases and J gave up 4 bases, with 14 bases separating them. The CDR3 contains 14 residues. In nucleotides, the CDR3 is TGTGCCAGTAAAGGGCTGGGAAAAAATCAGCCCCAGCATTTT. It is translated as CASKGLGKNQPQHF.

This clonotype came up many times. This sequence joins TRBV12-3 or TRBV12-4 and TRBJ1-5; perhaps TRBD1 as D (6 bases). CDR3 length equals 14 residues. Trimming cost V 1 base and J 7 bases, with 11 bases left between them. The CDR3 is CASSLGGRRQPQHF. The CDR3 nucleotides read TGTGCCAGCAGTTTAGGGGGGCGAAGGCAGCCCCAGCATTTT.

The table lists this clonotype with a few counts. The V call is TRBV3-1, the J call TRBJ1-2; 9 positions match TRBD1. J gave up 10 bases and V 4 bases, and 4 bases lay outside the gene matches. The CDR3 runs to 12 residues. The V gene's germline CDR1 is LGHDT and CDR2 YNNKEL (reference sequence). This CDR3 reads CASSPGTGIYTF. CDR3 bases: TGTGCCAGCAGCCCTGGGACAGGGATCTACACCTTC.

This clonotype was counted a few times. The rearrangement uses TRBV19 and TRBJ2-3; possibly TRBD2 for D (6 bases). The CDR3 covers 15 residues. With 5 bases removed from V and 1 base from J, the gap between germline ends came to 13 bases. Germline loops: CDR1 LNHDA, CDR2 SQIVND (reference sequence). DNA of the CDR3: TGTGCCAGTAGTTTCGGCGGGATCGGCACAGATACGCAGTATTTT. This translates into CASSFGGIGTDTQYF. Variable domain in full (rest from reference TRBV19 and TRBJ2-3): DGGITQSPKYLFRKEGQNVTLSCEQNLNHDAMYWYRQDPGQGLRLIYYSQIVNDFQKGDIAEGYSVSREKKESFPLTVTSAQKNPTAFYLCASSFGGIGTDTQYFGPGTRLTVL.

This clonotype was detected only a few times. The chain combines TRBV5-1 with TRBJ2-7; TRBD1 matches at 10 bases. The trim removed 6 bases at V and 5 bases at J, leaving 11 bases unmatched. Germline lookup yields CDR1 SGHRS and CDR2 YFSETQ. The CDR3 runs 15 residues. CDR3 amino acids: CASIPPTGGFDEQYF. The DNA for the CDR3 is TGCGCCAGCATCCCCCCGACAGGGGGCTTCGACGAGCAGTACTTC.

The J gene is TRBJ2-3, the V gene TRBV7-2; D might be TRBD1 (6 bases). CDR1 and CDR2 (germline): SGHTA, FQGNSA. V gave up 1 base and J gave up 4 bases, with 15 bases separating them. This CDR3 is 16 amino acids long. CDR3 DNA: TGTGCCAGCAGCTTAGTTGCAGGGGTTGCACCAGATACGCAGTATTTT. As protein: CASSLVAGVAPDTQYF.

This clonotype has just a few counts. V is TRBV7-4 and J is TRBJ2-1; 10 bases map to TRBD2. Per the germline V gene, CDR1 is SGHVT and CDR2 is SQSDAQ. The CDR3 has 15 residues. Trimming at V came to 1 base and at J to 9 bases, leaving 6 bases not matched to a gene. The CDR3: CASSLGLAGASEQFF. CDR3 sequence (DNA): TGTGCCAGCAGCTTAGGGCTAGCGGGAGCCAGTGAGCAGTTCTTC.

This chain joins TRBV7-9 and TRBJ1-1, with TRBD1 matching over 9 bases. The germline gives CDR1 SEHNR, CDR2 FQNEAQ (reference sequence). CDR3 length: 17 amino acids. The V and J ends lost 4 bases and 1 base, in that order; junction bases with no gene match: 10. The CDR3 region is CASSSKGGQGSNTEAFF. The CDR3 coding sequence is TGTGCCAGCAGCTCCAAAGGGGGACAGGGTTCGAACACTGAAGCTTTCTTT.

The sample holds many counts of this clonotype. V usage is TRBV5-1 and J usage is TRBJ2-3; no clear D gene. This CDR3 has 15 amino acids. The germline V and J ends were trimmed by 0 bases and 2 bases, with 10 bases remaining between them. The germline V gene has CDR1 SGHRS and CDR2 YFSETQ. CDR3: CASSLADSATDTQYF. The CDR3 region has the DNA TGCGCCAGCAGCTTGGCCGACTCCGCCACAGATACGCAGTATTTT.

This clonotype has just a few counts. At one boundary the junction diverges from the germline segment, which might be a read error. This chain uses TRBV5-6 with TRBJ2-7; no reliable D call. The CDR3 length is 13 residues. Germline V gene lookup returns CDR1 SGHDT and CDR2 YYEEEE. CDR3 residues: CASSRDLPGVSDF. The DNA of the CDR3 is TGTGCCAGCAGCAGGGATTTGCCGGGCGTATCAGACTTC.

This clonotype was recorded a few times. The chain recombines TRBV20-1 with TRBJ2-7; either TRBD1 or TRBD2 may supply D (6 bases each). CDR3 length equals 12 residues. V was clipped by 8 bases and J by 5 bases, with 16 bases between them. CDR1 is DFQATT and CDR2 is SNEGSKA in the germline V gene (reference sequence). The CDR3 nucleotides are TGCAGTCGTCCGGGGGCGACGGACGAGCAGTACTTC. This gives the protein CSRPGATDEQYF.

This clonotype was counted only a few times. The V call is TRBV7-8, the J call TRBJ2-5; tentatively, D is TRBD1 (5 bases). CDR1 and CDR2 from the germline V gene are SGHVS and FQNEAQ. Trimming stripped 5 bases from V and 1 base from J, with 8 bases between. This CDR3 is 13 amino acids long. For the CDR3, the DNA is TGTGCCAGCAGCCAGGACATCCAAGAGACCCAGTACTTC. Protein: CASSQDIQETQYF.

This clonotype was picked up a small number of times. V is TRBV11-2 and J is TRBJ2-1; 9 nucleotides align to TRBD1. The CDR3 totals 17 residues. The V gene end was trimmed by 3 bases and the J gene end by 10 bases; junction bases not matched to a gene: 16. The germline V gene has CDR1 SGHAT and CDR2 FQNNGV. In DNA form, the CDR3 reads TGTGCCAGCAGCTTGAATCCAGGACAGGGGTTCCGGGGGGAGCAGTTCTTC. Amino acids: CASSLNPGQGFRGEQFF.

The CDR3 here is CASEAGVSYNEQFF. The DNA for the CDR3 is TGTGCCAGCGAAGCGGGAGTCAGCTACAATGAGCAGTTCTTC. The J gene is TRBJ2-1, the V gene TRBV18; 8 bases are shared with TRBD2. Looked up from germline, CDR1 is KGHSH and CDR2 is LQKENI. V lost 8 bases, J lost 3 bases, and 6 bases stayed unmatched. CDR3 size: 14 residues.

This clonotype was observed a few times. The V gene is TRBV20-1, the J gene TRBJ2-3; 11 bases map to TRBD2. This CDR3 contains 20 residues. Germline V lookup: CDR1 DFQATT, CDR2 SNEGSKA (reference sequence). Losses at the gene ends were 1 base for V and 1 base for J; bases not matched to a gene: 16. The CDR3: CSARGSGVAGGPSGTDTQYF. The CDR3 region has the DNA TGCAGTGCTAGAGGCTCCGGTGTAGCGGGAGGGCCCTCTGGCACAGATACGCAGTATTTT.

In this sample, this clonotype turned up a few times. The genes are TRBV18 and TRBJ2-3; possibly TRBD1 or TRBD2 for D (6 bases each). CDR1 and CDR2 from the germline V gene are KGHSH and LQKENI. The CDR3 runs to 16 residues. V dropped 4 bases and J dropped 4 bases, with 18 bases sitting between them. DNA for the CDR3: TGTGCCAGCTCACGGTCGACGGGGGCGTACGCAGATACGCAGTATTTT. Amino acid sequence: CASSRSTGAYADTQYF.

This clonotype was counted a few times. The V gene is TRBV12-3 or TRBV12-4, the J gene TRBJ2-2, with D tentatively TRBD1 or TRBD2 (5 bases each). Trimming cost V 8 bases and J 6 bases, with 16 bases left between them. The CDR3 is made up of 14 amino acids. CDR3 protein: CASGGILVSGELFF. The CDR3, as DNA: TGTGCCAGCGGGGGTATCCTAGTGTCCGGGGAGCTGTTTTTT.

This clonotype was seen a handful of times. The chain joins TRBV6-2 or TRBV6-3 to TRBJ2-2; 10 bases align to TRBD2. The CDR3 loop spans 22 amino acids. The V and J ends lost 3 bases and 1 base, in that order; junction bases with no gene match: 20. Germline V lookup: CDR1 MNHEY, CDR2 SVGEGT. Written as DNA, the CDR3 is TGTGCCAGCAGTTATTCCACCCTCCCAGGGCTAGCGGGAGCGAGGAACACCGGGGAGCTGTTTTTT. Protein sequence: CASSYSTLPGLAGARNTGELFF.

This rearrangement joins TRBV27 to TRBJ2-5, with 7 bases aligning to TRBD2. V gave up 3 bases and J gave up 2 bases; unmatched junction bases: 3. Germline lookup yields CDR1 MNHEY and CDR2 SMNVEV (reference sequence). This CDR3 spans 14 amino acids. Here the CDR3 reads CASSFRTRQETQYF. For the CDR3, the DNA is TGTGCCAGCAGTTTCCGGACTAGACAAGAGACCCAGTACTTC.

This chain links TRBV27 with TRBJ2-1, with TRBD2 matching over 7 bases. The CDR3 is 16 residues long. V lost 3 bases, J lost 5 bases, and 10 bases stayed unmatched. From germline, CDR1 is MNHEY and CDR2 SMNVEV (reference sequence). The CDR3 spells CASSFLRASGNNEQFF. CDR3 bases: TGTGCCAGCAGTTTTTTACGGGCTAGCGGAAACAATGAGCAGTTCTTC.

The rearrangement links TRBV7-9 to TRBJ2-7; no clear D gene. CDR1 and CDR2 from the germline V gene are SEHNR and FQNEAQ (reference sequence). The CDR3 consists of 17 residues. Between the trimmed V and J ends, which lost 4 bases and 2 bases, there was a span of 21 bases. In DNA form, the CDR3 reads TGTGCCAGCAGCTCCGAGCGAGCAGGCAGAACGACCTACGAGCAGTACTTC. Amino acid sequence: CASSSERAGRTTYEQYF.

The rearrangement joins TRBV11-2 to TRBJ2-3; 14 positions match TRBD2. V lost 5 bases and J lost 4; bases outside the gene matches: 17. Germline V gives CDR1 SGHAT, CDR2 FQNNGV. The CDR3 is 20 amino acids. The CDR3 bases are TGTGCCAGCAGCCCACGGGGGAGGACTAGCGGGAGGAAAGGGGCAGATACGCAGTATTTT. Translation gives CASSPRGRTSGRKGADTQYF.